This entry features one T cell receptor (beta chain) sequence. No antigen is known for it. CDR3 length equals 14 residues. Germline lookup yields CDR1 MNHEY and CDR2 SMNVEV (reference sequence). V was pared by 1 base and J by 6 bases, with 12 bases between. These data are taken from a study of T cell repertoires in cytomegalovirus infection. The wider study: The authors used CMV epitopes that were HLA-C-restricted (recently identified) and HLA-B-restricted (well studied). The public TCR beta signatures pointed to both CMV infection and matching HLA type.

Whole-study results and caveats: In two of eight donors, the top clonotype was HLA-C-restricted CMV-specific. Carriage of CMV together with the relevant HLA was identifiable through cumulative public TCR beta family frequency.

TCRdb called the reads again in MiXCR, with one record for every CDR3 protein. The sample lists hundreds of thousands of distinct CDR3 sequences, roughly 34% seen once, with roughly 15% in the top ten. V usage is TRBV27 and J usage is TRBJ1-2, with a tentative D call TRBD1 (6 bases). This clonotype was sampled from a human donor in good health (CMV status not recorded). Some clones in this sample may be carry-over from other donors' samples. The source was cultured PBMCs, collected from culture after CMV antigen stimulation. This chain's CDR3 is CASSLYRDIDGYTF. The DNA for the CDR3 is TGTGCCAGCAGTTTATACCGGGACATCGATGGCTACACCTTC.